This TCR beta chain was identified in a study of post-analysis software for immune sequencing data. Tagging with unique molecular identifiers was a feature of the TCR beta cDNA libraries. TCRdb redid the calling of the PCR reads with MiXCR, one entry per CDR3 protein. Among 650,000 to 850,000 distinct CDR3 sequences, 40% to 55% were seen once, and the ten largest hold approximately 5%. Remarks on this clonotype: The junction shows a germline mismatch at one end, possibly a read error.

The TCR was taken from a girl aged 5-17 years with multiple sclerosis. Sequencing was done on a sample of blood.

The CDR3 protein is CASSQLGGSIQETQYF. The CDR3 DNA sequence: TGTGCCAGCAGTCAGTTAGGCGGGAGCATTCAAGAGACCCAGTATTTC. The chain links TRBV6-2 or TRBV6-3 to TRBJ2-5, with 7 bases lining up with TRBD2. Germline CDR1 is MNHEY and CDR2 is SVGEGT. The CDR3 consists of 16 residues.